This T cell receptor beta chain appears in the sequencing data of a study of blood T cell repertoires in COVID-19. The assay was immunoSEQ multiplex PCR, and TCRdb's table has in-frame clones only and misses some. This sample has some 530,000 clones, with around nine tenths found just once. The CDR3 spans 14 residues. Germline lookup yields CDR1 MNHEY and CDR2 SVGAGI. Trimming at V came to 6 bases and at J to 3 bases, leaving 4 bases not matched to a gene. Adults between about 18 and 89 years of age took part from fewer than 30 US areas. Sequencing was carried out using PBMCs or T cells enriched from blood (not recorded which). The gene calls are TRBV6-5 and TRBJ2-7; 11 nucleotides line up with TRBD1. This clonotype originated in a woman aged 55-69 years who had recovered from COVID-19. The CDR3 DNA reads as TGTGCCAGCAGGCCGGGACAGGGGGTCTACGAGCAGTACTTC. It yields the protein CASRPGQGVYEQYF.